The clone carrying this T cell receptor (beta chain) was seen once. Trimming cost V 7 bases and J 2 bases; bases outside gene matches: 5. The CDR3 totals 14 residues. From germline, CDR1 is LNHDA and CDR2 SQIVND (reference sequence). This sample was included in a study of blood T cell repertoires in COVID-19. About the research overall: Specimens from acute and convalescent COVID-19 originated in the United States, Italy and Spain. Sources were T cells, B-cell-depleted T cells, or PBMCs; the material itself was cDNA or gDNA.

Methods used by the authors: Amplification from reference gene primers served as the basis for estimated nucleated cell counts. Profiled with immunoSEQ multiplex PCR; TCRdb holds only in-frame clones, not every one. V and J calls and clone size are as listed in that table; D and trimming were resolved from the DNA. The sample has roughly 390,000 clones, about 85% seen once. This receptor was identified in a woman in her late teens or twenties with acute or convalescent COVID-19. Source material: peripheral blood. V gene TRBV19 combines with J gene TRBJ1-3, with 7 bases fitting TRBD1. The CDR3 is CASTKQGTGNTIYF. Here the CDR3 DNA reads TGTGCCAGTACCAAACAGGGGACTGGAAACACCATATATTTT.